This T cell receptor (beta chain) was captured by sequencing in a study of blood T cell repertoires in COVID-19. Study-level information: T cells, B-cell-depleted T cells, or PBMCs supplied cDNA or gDNA.

In its sample, this clone was seen a few times. V was pared by 3 bases and J by 7 bases, with 7 bases between. The CDR3 has 11 amino acids. In the original processing: Amplification from reference gene primers served as the basis for estimated nucleated cell counts. Libraries were prepared by immunoSEQ multiplex PCR; TCRdb keeps only in-frame clonotypes and omits some of them. V and J calls and clone size are those listed in that table; D and trimming were worked out from the DNA. The sample yields 95,000 to 150,000 clones, about four fifths seen once. The clonotype was recovered from a woman older than 75 with acute or convalescent COVID-19. The chain carries TRBV12-3 or TRBV12-4 and TRBJ2-7, with D possibly matching TRBD2 (5 bases). The sample consisted of peripheral blood. The CDR3 here is CASSFRGEQYF. In nucleotides, the CDR3 is TGTGCCAGCAGTTTCCGAGGGGAGCAGTACTTC.